Following are 32 T cell receptor beta chains from one sample sequenced in a study of blood T cell repertoires in COVID-19 (dated by TCRdb to the early 2020s). Libraries were prepared through the immunoSEQ multiplex PCR assay. TCRdb re-hosts the immuneACCESS table, in-frame sequences only. Its copies lack some clones; in the studies checked, an unresolved V gene accounts for under half of them, and the cause for the rest is not known. The sample yields about 200,000 clones; approximately 80% were counted once. The leading ten clones occupy around 30% of the sample. The source material was peripheral blood. The receptors were sampled from a man aged 40-49 years with acute or convalescent COVID-19.

The V and J genes are TRBV6-5 and TRBJ1-6, with TRBD1 identical over 7 bases. This CDR3 spans 13 amino acids. The germline V gene has CDR1 MNHEY and CDR2 SVGAGI. V lost 8 bases and J lost 5; bases outside the gene matches: 3. CDR3 loop: CASGQENNSPLHF. The CDR3 nucleotides read TGTGCCAGCGGACAGGAGAATAATTCACCCCTCCACTTT.

This clone occurred once. The chain employs TRBV27 and TRBJ1-4; 7 nucleotides align to TRBD1. After removal of 5 bases from V and 4 bases from J, the junction contained 4 bases not matched to a gene. Germline loops: CDR1 MNHEY, CDR2 SMNVEV (reference sequence). The CDR3 extends over 14 amino acids. CDR3 loop: CASSRDRDNEKLFF. The CDR3 DNA is TGTGCCAGCAGTCGCGACAGGGATAATGAAAAACTGTTTTTT.

The gene calls are TRBV7-2 and TRBJ2-7; D unresolved. Germline CDR1 is SGHTA and CDR2 is FQGNSA. The CDR3 is 13 amino acids. Trimming shortened V by 2 bases and J by 2 bases, and 7 bases separated the two germline ends. CDR3: CASSLSDAYEQYF. For the CDR3, the DNA is TGTGCCAGCAGCTTAAGCGATGCCTACGAGCAGTACTTC.

V and J are TRBV7-2 and TRBJ1-1; 7 nucleotides align to TRBD1. Germline CDR1 reads SGHTA; CDR2 reads FQGNSA. The CDR3 contains 15 residues. Trimming removed 4 bases from V and 3 bases from J; junction bases left unmatched: 8. The CDR3 DNA is TGTGCCAGCAGCTCGACAGGGCTAGGGTACACTGAAGCTTTCTTT. Encoded protein: CASSSTGLGYTEAFF.

V is TRBV5-1 and J is TRBJ2-6; 7 bases map to TRBD1. The germline V gene has CDR1 SGHRS and CDR2 YFSETQ. V shed 4 bases and J 4 bases; nucleotides not matched to a gene: 8. The CDR3 is 16 residues long. CDR3 sequence reads: CASSELQGNGANVLTF. In nucleotides, the CDR3 is TGCGCCAGCAGCGAACTACAGGGGAACGGGGCCAACGTCCTGACTTTC. Full variable domain (missing parts from reference TRBV5-1 and TRBJ2-6): KAGVTQTPRYLIKTRGQQVTLSCSPISGHRSVSWYQQTPGQGLQFLFEYFSETQRNKGNFPGRFSGRQFSNSRSEMNVSTLELGDSALYLCASSELQGNGANVLTFGAGSRLTVL.

The V gene is TRBV19, the J gene TRBJ1-2, with 7 positions matching TRBD1. There are 12 residues in the CDR3. V lost 7 bases to trimming and J lost 4 bases; unmatched junction nucleotides: 3. The germline CDR1 and CDR2 sequences are LNHDA and SQIVND (reference sequence). The CDR3 nucleotides read TGTGCCAGTACCGGGACAGTCTATGGCTACACCTTC. This encodes CASTGTVYGYTF.

The chain is built from TRBV10-3 and TRBJ1-5, with a tentative D call TRBD1 (6 bases). This CDR3 region has 14 residues. Germline CDR1 ENHRY, CDR2 SYGVKD. V was cut by 4 bases and J by 4 bases, with 11 bases left in between. This chain's CDR3 is CAISGSTGNQPQHF. DNA of the CDR3: TGTGCCATCAGTGGATCGACAGGTAATCAGCCCCAGCATTTT.

This clone was observed once. The V and J genes are TRBV7-2 and TRBJ2-1, with 7 positions matching TRBD2. This CDR3 contains 14 residues. The V gene's germline CDR1 is SGHTA and CDR2 FQGNSA. The junction had 1 base not matched to a gene; V was cut back by 5 bases and J by 0 bases. The CDR3 nucleotides are TGTGCCAGCAGCCGGGAGGACTCCTACAATGAGCAGTTCTTC. This translates into CASSREDSYNEQFF.

This clone came up a few times. The chain is built from TRBV11-2 and TRBJ2-2; D unclear. The CDR3 runs to 13 residues. With 7 bases removed from V and 3 bases from J, the gap between germline ends came to 9 bases. Germline loops: CDR1 SGHAT, CDR2 FQNNGV. In nucleotides, the CDR3 is TGTGCCAGCATTCCTCTCCACACCGGGGAGCTGTTTTTT. Translation gives CASIPLHTGELFF.

The rearrangement links TRBV12-5 to TRBJ1-2, with D perhaps TRBD1 (5 bases). Looked up from germline, CDR1 is LGHNT and CDR2 is FRNRAP. V dropped 4 bases and J dropped 6 bases, with 21 bases sitting between them. The CDR3 totals 16 residues. In DNA form, the CDR3 reads TGTGCTAGTGGTTCGGGAGGGGACGGAGGGGAGCATGGCTACACCTTC. Its translation: CASGSGGDGGEHGYTF.

The gene calls are TRBV4-3 and TRBJ1-2; no definite D call. The CDR3 covers 13 residues. Germline V gives CDR1 LGHNA, CDR2 YSLEER. Trimming removed 8 bases from V and 8 bases from J, with 18 bases in between. In DNA form, the CDR3 reads TGCGCCAGCCCCTCGCCGCGAGCGAGGGGCTACACCTTC. Translation: CASPSPRARGYTF.

V usage is TRBV3-1 (or the pseudogene TRBV3-2) and J usage is TRBJ2-3; D might be TRBD2 (5 bases). This CDR3 has 16 amino acids. Trimming stripped 4 bases from V and 0 bases from J, with 14 bases between. In germline, CDR1 is LGHDT, CDR2 YNNKEL (reference sequence). Here the CDR3 DNA reads TGTGCCAGCAGCCGGCTTCGGGAATGGAGCACAGATACGCAGTATTTT. It encodes CASSRLREWSTDTQYF.

The chain recombines TRBV9 with TRBJ2-1; possible D gene TRBD2, 5 bases. The germline V gene has CDR1 SGDLS and CDR2 YYNGEE. The length of the CDR3 is 16 residues. The ends were cut back, 0 bases at V and 2 bases at J, with 12 bases in the middle. The CDR3 is CASSVDGSDAYNEQFF. In DNA, the CDR3 is TGTGCCAGCAGCGTAGATGGGAGTGACGCCTACAATGAGCAGTTCTTC.

Regarding this clone: At one end, the junction sequence differs from germline, possibly due to a read error. J is TRBJ1-2 and V is TRBV2; D is perhaps TRBD1 (6 bases). CDR1 and CDR2 from the germline V gene are SNHLY and FYNNEI. There are 13 residues in the CDR3. The CDR3 bases are TGTGCCAGCAGACAGAGGACAGCCTATAGCTACACCTTC. Encoded protein: CASRQRTAYSYTF. Full variable domain (rest looked up from reference TRBV2 and TRBJ1-2): EPEVTQTPSHQVTQMGQEVILRCVPISNHLYFYWYRQILGQKVEFLVSFYNNEISEKSEIFDDQFSVERPDGSNFTLKIRSTKLEDSAMYFCASRQRTAYSYTFGSGTRLTVV.

This chain connects TRBV3-1 (or the pseudogene TRBV3-2) to TRBJ1-1, with D possibly matching TRBD1 (6 bases). Trimming shortened V by 4 bases and J by 0 bases, and 15 bases separated the two germline ends. Germline CDR1 and CDR2: LGHDT and YNNKEL (reference sequence). The CDR3 is made up of 16 amino acids. The CDR3 here is CASSLGPGTLNTEAFF. As DNA, the CDR3 is TGTGCCAGCAGCCTCGGTCCCGGGACACTGAACACTGAAGCTTTCTTT.

The rearrangement joins TRBV4-2 to TRBJ2-3; D may be TRBD2 (6 bases). The CDR3 loop spans 15 amino acids. The V end lost 5 bases, the J end lost 5 bases, and 17 bases lay between the germline ends. Germline V gives CDR1 LGHNA, CDR2 YNFKEQ. CDR3 bases: TGTGCCAGCAGCTCCCGGGCCGGGAGTGGAGATACGCAGTATTTT. It yields the protein CASSSRAGSGDTQYF.

This rearrangement joins TRBV7-2 to TRBJ2-7; 9 bases align to TRBD1. The V gene's germline CDR1 is SGHTA and CDR2 FQGNSA. CDR3 length: 14 residues. V shed 3 bases and J 4 bases; nucleotides not matched to a gene: 4. Here the CDR3 reads CASSFHRGRYEQYF. CDR3 bases: TGTGCCAGCAGCTTTCACAGGGGGCGATACGAGCAGTACTTC. Drawing the rest from reference TRBV7-2 and TRBJ2-7, the complete variable domain is GAGVSQSPSNKVTEKGKDVELRCDPISGHTALYWYRQSLGQGLEFLIYFQGNSAPDKSGLPSDRFSAERTGGSVSTLTIQRTQQEDSAVYLCASSFHRGRYEQYFGPGTRLTVT.

The V and J genes are TRBV5-1 and TRBJ1-4, with a weak D call TRBD1 (6 bases). The CDR3 consists of 14 residues. V dropped 1 base and J dropped 7 bases, with 11 bases sitting between them. From germline, CDR1 is SGHRS and CDR2 YFSETQ. The chain's CDR3 is CASSLSAGAEKLFF. CDR3 in DNA: TGCGCCAGCAGCTTGTCGGCAGGGGCTGAAAAACTGTTTTTT. Combining the CDR3 with reference TRBV5-1 and TRBJ1-4 gives the whole variable domain KAGVTQTPRYLIKTRGQQVTLSCSPISGHRSVSWYQQTPGQGLQFLFEYFSETQRNKGNFPGRFSGRQFSNSRSEMNVSTLELGDSALYLCASSLSAGAEKLFFGSGTQLSVL.

V usage is TRBV29-1 and J usage is TRBJ1-2, with 9 bases matching TRBD1. The CDR3 loop spans 19 amino acids. Germline V gene sequence: CDR1 SQVTM, CDR2 ANQGSEA. The V segment lost 0 bases and the J segment 4 bases; nucleotides outside the gene matches: 18. Written as DNA, the CDR3 is TGCAGCGTTGAAGATCTTATAGGACAGGGGTCACCAGGGCTCTATGGCTACACCTTC. It specifies CSVEDLIGQGSPGLYGYTF.

In regard to this clone: The junction departs from germline at one end; a sequencing error may be responsible. This chain joins TRBV5-6 and TRBJ2-7; 7 bases are shared with TRBD1. The CDR3 has 15 amino acids. CDR1 SGHDT and CDR2 YYEEEE come from the germline V gene. The CDR3 spells CASSARNRGIYGQYF. In nucleotides, the CDR3 is TGTGCCAGCAGCGCCCGGAACAGGGGTATTTACGGGCAGTACTTC. Based on the CDR3 plus reference TRBV5-6 and TRBJ2-7, the full variable domain is DAGVTQSPTHLIKTRGQQVTLRCSPKSGHDTVSWYQQALGQGPQFIFQYYEEEERQRGNFPDRFSGHQFPNYSSELNVNALLLGDSALYLCASSARNRGIYGQYFGPGTRLTVT.

The J gene is TRBJ1-2, the V gene TRBV11-2; TRBD1 agrees at 8 bases. V gave up 1 base and J gave up 8 bases; unmatched junction bases: 6. This CDR3 contains 14 residues. Germline V gene sequence: CDR1 SGHAT, CDR2 FQNNGV. CDR3 residues: CASSLAGGAPGYTF. DNA for the CDR3: TGTGCCAGCAGCTTAGCAGGGGGCGCCCCGGGCTACACCTTC.

The chain couples TRBV12-3 or TRBV12-4 to TRBJ1-6, with D possibly being TRBD1 (5 bases). The CDR3 spans 13 residues. V lost 5 bases, J lost 8 bases, and 10 bases lay in between. CDR3 DNA: TGTGCCAGCAGTCAGTCCAGGGATTCACCCCTCCACTTT. Encoded protein: CASSQSRDSPLHF.

The chain couples TRBV7-8 to TRBJ2-3; D not resolved. The CDR3 consists of 14 residues. Germline lookup yields CDR1 SGHVS and CDR2 FQNEAQ. V lost 2 bases to trimming and J lost 2 bases, with 8 bases between them. CDR3 residues: CASSLSRYTDTQYF. The CDR3 nucleotides read TGTGCCAGCAGCTTAAGCAGGTACACAGATACGCAGTATTTT.

This clone was counted once. The chain couples TRBV9 to TRBJ1-2; D is perhaps TRBD1 (6 bases). CDR1 SGDLS and CDR2 YYNGEE come from the germline V gene. The CDR3 runs to 15 residues. Trimming pared 4 bases from V and 2 bases from J, leaving 15 bases between. The CDR3: CASSLGQTKNYGYTF. In nucleotides, the CDR3 is TGTGCCAGCAGCCTAGGACAGACAAAGAACTATGGCTACACCTTC.

This rearrangement joins TRBV11-1 to TRBJ2-3; TRBD1 is a possible D gene (5 bases). With 3 bases removed from V and 5 bases from J, the gap between germline ends came to 6 bases. The CDR3 covers 12 residues. Germline loops: CDR1 SGHAT, CDR2 FQDESV (reference sequence). CDR3 nucleotides: TGTGCCAGCAGCTTTGGACAAGATACGCAGTATTTT. Its translation: CASSFGQDTQYF. Full variable domain (outside the CDR3, taken from reference TRBV11-1 and TRBJ2-3): EAEVAQSPRYKITEKSQAVAFWCDPISGHATLYWYRQILGQGPELLVQFQDESVVDDSQLPKDRFSAERLKGVDSTLKIQPAELGDSAMYLCASSFGQDTQYFGPGTRLTVL.

V usage is TRBV6-2 or TRBV6-3 and J usage is TRBJ1-5; the D is unclear. The CDR3 is 16 amino acids. Germline V lookup: CDR1 MNHEY, CDR2 SVGEGT. The ends were cut back, 7 bases at V and 0 bases at J, with 16 bases in the middle. For the CDR3, the DNA is TGTGCCAGCACCCCGCGGTTTGCAAATAGCAATCAGCCCCAGCATTTT. Translating it yields CASTPRFANSNQPQHF.

This rearrangement joins TRBV5-1 to TRBJ1-4; D might be TRBD1 (6 bases). V was pared by 2 bases and J by 5 bases, with 22 bases between. The germline V gene encodes CDR1 SGHRS and CDR2 YFSETQ. The CDR3 extends over 18 amino acids. In nucleotides, the CDR3 is TGCGCCAGCAGCTTACAGCCGCCTACAGGGCCCCCGAATGAAAAACTGTTTTTT. Protein product: CASSLQPPTGPPNEKLFF.

The rearrangement links TRBV3-1 (or the pseudogene TRBV3-2) to TRBJ2-2; D unclear. This CDR3 is 16 amino acids long. Germline CDR1 reads LGHDT; CDR2 reads YNNKEL (reference sequence). V gave up 5 bases and J gave up 0 bases, with 13 bases separating them. The CDR3 DNA sequence: TGTGCCAGCAGCTATAGAGTAGTGACGAACACCGGGGAGCTGTTTTTT. Its protein is CASSYRVVTNTGELFF.

This clone was counted a single time. The chain recombines TRBV10-1 with TRBJ2-1; D is ambiguous. Germline lookup yields CDR1 WNHNN and CDR2 SYGVQD (reference sequence). The CDR3 covers 13 residues. Between the trimmed V and J ends, which lost 6 bases and 4 bases, there was a span of 10 bases. CDR3 in amino acids: CASSPTLYNEQFF. The CDR3 nucleotides read TGCGCCAGCAGCCCCACACTATACAATGAGCAGTTCTTC.

The chain links TRBV4-2 to TRBJ2-5, with 9 positions matching TRBD2. Looked up from germline, CDR1 is LGHNA and CDR2 is YNFKEQ. V trimming: 4 bases; J trimming: 6 bases; junction bases outside the gene matches: 6. The CDR3 totals 14 residues. CDR3 sequence (DNA): TGTGCCAGCAGCCCCGGACTAGCGAGCCAGACCCAGTACTTC. Its translation is CASSPGLASQTQYF.

The chain couples TRBV10-3 to TRBJ1-3; 8 nucleotides line up with TRBD1. The CDR3 spans 15 residues. Per the germline V gene, CDR1 is ENHRY and CDR2 is SYGVKD. V lost 10 bases to trimming and J lost 1 base; unmatched junction nucleotides: 9. The CDR3: CATRTGRESGNTIYF. CDR3 nucleotide sequence: TGTGCCACCCGGACAGGGCGTGAATCTGGAAACACCATATATTTT.

The chain couples TRBV7-9 to TRBJ1-4; D uncertain. The germline V gene has CDR1 SEHNR and CDR2 FQNEAQ (reference sequence). This CDR3 region has 12 residues. Between the trimmed V and J ends, which lost 3 bases and 8 bases, there was a span of 7 bases. In DNA, the CDR3 is TGTGCCAGCAGCTTGGTGGGCGAAAAACTGTTTTTT. It translates to CASSLVGEKLFF. Combining the CDR3 with reference TRBV7-9 and TRBJ1-4 gives the whole variable domain DTGVSQNPRHKITKRGQNVTFRCDPISEHNRLYWYRQTLGQGPEFLTYFQNEAQLEKSRLLSDRFSAERPKGSFSTLEIQRTEQGDSAMYLCASSLVGEKLFFGSGTQLSVL.